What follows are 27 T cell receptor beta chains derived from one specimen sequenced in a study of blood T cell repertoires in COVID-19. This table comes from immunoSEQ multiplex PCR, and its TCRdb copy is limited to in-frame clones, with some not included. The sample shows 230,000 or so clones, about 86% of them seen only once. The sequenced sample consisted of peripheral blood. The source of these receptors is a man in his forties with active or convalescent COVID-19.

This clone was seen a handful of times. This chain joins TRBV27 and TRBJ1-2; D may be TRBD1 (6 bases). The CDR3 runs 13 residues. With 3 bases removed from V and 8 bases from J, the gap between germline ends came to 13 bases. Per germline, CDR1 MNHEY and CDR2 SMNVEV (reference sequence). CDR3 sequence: CASSFRGRGGYTF. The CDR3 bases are TGTGCCAGCAGTTTCAGGGGCAGGGGAGGCTACACCTTC.

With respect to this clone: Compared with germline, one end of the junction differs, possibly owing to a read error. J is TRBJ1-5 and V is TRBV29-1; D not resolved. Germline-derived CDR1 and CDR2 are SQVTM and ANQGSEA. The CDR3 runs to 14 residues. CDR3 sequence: CSVLYDPAGQAQHF. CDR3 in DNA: TGCAGCGTCCTATACGACCCAGCCGGTCAGGCCCAGCATTTT.

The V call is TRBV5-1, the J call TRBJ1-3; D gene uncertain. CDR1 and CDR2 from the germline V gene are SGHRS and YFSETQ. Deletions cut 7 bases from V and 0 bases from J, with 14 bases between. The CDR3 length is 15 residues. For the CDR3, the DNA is TGCGCCAGCCAAGCAGGTACAGACTCTGGAAACACCATATATTTT. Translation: CASQAGTDSGNTIYF. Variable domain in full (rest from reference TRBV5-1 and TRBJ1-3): KAGVTQTPRYLIKTRGQQVTLSCSPISGHRSVSWYQQTPGQGLQFLFEYFSETQRNKGNFPGRFSGRQFSNSRSEMNVSTLELGDSALYLCASQAGTDSGNTIYFGEGSWLTVV.

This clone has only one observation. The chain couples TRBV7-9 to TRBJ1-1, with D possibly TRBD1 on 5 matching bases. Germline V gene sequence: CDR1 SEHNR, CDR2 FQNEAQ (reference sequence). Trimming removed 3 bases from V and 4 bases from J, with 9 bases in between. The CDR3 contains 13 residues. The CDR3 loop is CASSFPGGTEAFF. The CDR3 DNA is TGTGCCAGCAGCTTCCCCGGGGGCACTGAAGCTTTCTTT. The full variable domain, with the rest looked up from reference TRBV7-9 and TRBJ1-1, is DTGVSQNPRHKITKRGQNVTFRCDPISEHNRLYWYRQTLGQGPEFLTYFQNEAQLEKSRLLSDRFSAERPKGSFSTLEIQRTEQGDSAMYLCASSFPGGTEAFFGQGTRLTVV.

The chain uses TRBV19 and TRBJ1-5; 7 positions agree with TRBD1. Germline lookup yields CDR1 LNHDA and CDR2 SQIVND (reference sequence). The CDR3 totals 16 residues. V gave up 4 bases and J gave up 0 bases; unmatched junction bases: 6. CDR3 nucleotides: TGTGCCAGTAGTACTACGGGACAGAATAGCAATCAGCCCCAGCATTTT. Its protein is CASSTTGQNSNQPQHF.

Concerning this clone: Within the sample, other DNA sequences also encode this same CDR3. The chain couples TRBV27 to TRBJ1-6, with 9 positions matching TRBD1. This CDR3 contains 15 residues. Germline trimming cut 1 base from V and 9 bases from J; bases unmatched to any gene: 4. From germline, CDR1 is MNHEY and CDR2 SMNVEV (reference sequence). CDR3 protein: CASSLFRTGASPLHF. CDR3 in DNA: TGTGCCAGCAGTTTATTTCGGACAGGGGCTTCACCCCTCCACTTT.

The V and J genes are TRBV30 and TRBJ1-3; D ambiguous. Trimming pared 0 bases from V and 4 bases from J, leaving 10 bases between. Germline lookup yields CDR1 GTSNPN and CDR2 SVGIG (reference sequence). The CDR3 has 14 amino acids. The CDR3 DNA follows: TGTGCCTGGAGTGTACTTACTTACGGAAACACCATATATTTT. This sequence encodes CAWSVLTYGNTIYF.

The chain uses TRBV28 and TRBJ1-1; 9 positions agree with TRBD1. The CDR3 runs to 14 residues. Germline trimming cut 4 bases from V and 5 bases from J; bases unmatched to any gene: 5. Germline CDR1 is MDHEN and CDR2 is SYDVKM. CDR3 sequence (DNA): TGTGCCAGCAGTTCGGGACAGGGAGATACTGAAGCTTTCTTT. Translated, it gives CASSSGQGDTEAFF. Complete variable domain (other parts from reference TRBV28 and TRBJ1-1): DVKVTQSSRYLVKRTGEKVFLECVQDMDHENMFWYRQDPGLGLRLIYFSYDVKMKEKGDIPEGYSVSREKKERFSLILESASTNQTSMYLCASSSGQGDTEAFFGQGTRLTVV.

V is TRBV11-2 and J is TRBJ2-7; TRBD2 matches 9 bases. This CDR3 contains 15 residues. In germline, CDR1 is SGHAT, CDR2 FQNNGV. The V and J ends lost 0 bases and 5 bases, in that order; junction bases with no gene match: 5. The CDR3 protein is CASSLDGGRADEQYF. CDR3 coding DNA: TGTGCCAGCAGCTTAGATGGCGGGAGGGCCGACGAGCAGTACTTC.

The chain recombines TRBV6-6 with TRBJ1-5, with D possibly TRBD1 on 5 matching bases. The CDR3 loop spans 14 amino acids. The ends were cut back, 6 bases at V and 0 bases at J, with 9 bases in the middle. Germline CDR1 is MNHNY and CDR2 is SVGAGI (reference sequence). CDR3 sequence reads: CASSRGNSNQPQHF. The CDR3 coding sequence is TGTGCCAGCAGCCGGGGGAATAGCAATCAGCCCCAGCATTTT.

The CDR3 loop reads CASSELGGALNTEAFF. DNA for the CDR3: TGTGCCAGCAGTGAATTAGGGGGCGCTTTGAACACTGAAGCTTTCTTT. The chain couples TRBV6-1 to TRBJ1-1; 7 bases are shared with TRBD1. Trimming cost V 2 bases and J 0 bases; bases outside gene matches: 6. Germline V gene lookup returns CDR1 MNHNS and CDR2 SASEGT. This CDR3 comprises 16 residues.

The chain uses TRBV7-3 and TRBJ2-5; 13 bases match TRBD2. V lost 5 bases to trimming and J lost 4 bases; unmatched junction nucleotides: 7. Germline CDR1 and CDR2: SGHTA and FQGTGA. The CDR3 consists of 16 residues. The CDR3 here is CASSPRTSGRLETQYF. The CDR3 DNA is TGTGCCAGCAGCCCAAGGACTAGCGGGAGATTAGAGACCCAGTACTTC.

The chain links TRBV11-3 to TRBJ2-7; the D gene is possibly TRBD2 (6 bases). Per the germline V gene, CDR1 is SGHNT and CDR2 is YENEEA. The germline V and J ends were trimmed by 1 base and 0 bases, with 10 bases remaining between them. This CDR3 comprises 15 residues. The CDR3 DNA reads TGTGCCAGCAGCTTAGGGGGGGATTCCTCCTACGAGCAGTACTTC. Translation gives CASSLGGDSSYEQYF.

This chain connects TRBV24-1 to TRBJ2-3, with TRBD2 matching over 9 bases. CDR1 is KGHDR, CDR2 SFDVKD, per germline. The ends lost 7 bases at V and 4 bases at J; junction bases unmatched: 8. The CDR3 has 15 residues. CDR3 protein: CATRRSAGGADTQYF. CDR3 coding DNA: TGTGCCACCAGAAGATCAGCGGGAGGAGCAGATACGCAGTATTTT.

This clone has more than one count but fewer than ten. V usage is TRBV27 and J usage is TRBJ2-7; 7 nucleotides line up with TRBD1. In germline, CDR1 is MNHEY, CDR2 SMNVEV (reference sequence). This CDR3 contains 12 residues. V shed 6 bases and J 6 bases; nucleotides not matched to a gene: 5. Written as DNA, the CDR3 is TGTGCCAGCAGAAAAGGACAGGTCGAGCAGTACTTC. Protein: CASRKGQVEQYF.

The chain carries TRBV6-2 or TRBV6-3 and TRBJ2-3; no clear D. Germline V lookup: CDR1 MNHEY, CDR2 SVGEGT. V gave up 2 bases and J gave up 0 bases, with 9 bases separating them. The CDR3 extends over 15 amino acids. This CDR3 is CASSYKLISTDTQYF. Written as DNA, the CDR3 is TGTGCCAGCAGTTACAAACTTATTAGCACAGATACGCAGTATTTT.

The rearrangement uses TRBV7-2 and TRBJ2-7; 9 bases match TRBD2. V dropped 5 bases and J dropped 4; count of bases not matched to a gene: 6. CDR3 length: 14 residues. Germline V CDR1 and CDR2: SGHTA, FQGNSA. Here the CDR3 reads CASSGTSRRYEQYF. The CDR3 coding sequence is TGTGCCAGCAGCGGGACTAGCAGGAGATACGAGCAGTACTTC.

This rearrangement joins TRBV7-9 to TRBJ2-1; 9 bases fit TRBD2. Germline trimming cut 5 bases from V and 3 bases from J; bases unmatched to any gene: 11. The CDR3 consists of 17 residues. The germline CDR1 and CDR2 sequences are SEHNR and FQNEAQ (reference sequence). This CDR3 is CASSPRWSSGVYNEQFF. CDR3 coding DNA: TGTGCCAGCAGCCCACGTTGGTCTAGCGGGGTCTACAATGAGCAGTTCTTC. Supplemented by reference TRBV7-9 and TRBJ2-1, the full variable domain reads DTGVSQNPRHKITKRGQNVTFRCDPISEHNRLYWYRQTLGQGPEFLTYFQNEAQLEKSRLLSDRFSAERPKGSFSTLEIQRTEQGDSAMYLCASSPRWSSGVYNEQFFGPGTRLTVL.

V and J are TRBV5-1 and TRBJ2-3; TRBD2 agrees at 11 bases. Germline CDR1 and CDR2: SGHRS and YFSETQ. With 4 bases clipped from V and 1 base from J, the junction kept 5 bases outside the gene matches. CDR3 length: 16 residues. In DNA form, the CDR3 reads TGCGCCAGCAGCCTCCTAGCGGGAGGCGGCACAGATACGCAGTATTTT. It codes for CASSLLAGGGTDTQYF.

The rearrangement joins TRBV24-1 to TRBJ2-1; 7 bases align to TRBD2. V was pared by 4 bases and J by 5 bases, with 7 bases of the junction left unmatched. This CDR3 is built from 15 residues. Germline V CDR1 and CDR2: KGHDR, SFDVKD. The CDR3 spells CATSDHRDYHNEQFF. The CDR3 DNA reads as TGTGCCACCAGTGACCACCGGGACTACCACAATGAGCAGTTCTTC.

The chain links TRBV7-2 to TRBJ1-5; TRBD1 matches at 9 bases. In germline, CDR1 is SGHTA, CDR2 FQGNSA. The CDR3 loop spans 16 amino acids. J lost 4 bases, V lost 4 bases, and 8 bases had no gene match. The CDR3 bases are TGTGCCAGCAGCTCGAACGTGGACAGGGGAAATCAGCCCCAGCATTTT. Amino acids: CASSSNVDRGNQPQHF.

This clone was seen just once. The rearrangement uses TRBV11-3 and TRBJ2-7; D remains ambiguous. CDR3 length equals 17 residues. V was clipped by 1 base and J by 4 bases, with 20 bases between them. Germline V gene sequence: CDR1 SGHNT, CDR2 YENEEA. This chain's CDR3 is CASSLVYRRPHLYEQYF. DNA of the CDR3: TGTGCCAGCAGCTTAGTGTACCGGCGGCCGCACCTTTACGAGCAGTACTTC.

Written as DNA, the CDR3 is TGTGCCAGCAGCCAATGGCCCTCAAGAAGCGGGGGGCCCCCGAGGGAGCTGTTTTTT. It codes for CASSQWPSRSGGPPRELFF. V gene TRBV3-1 (or the pseudogene TRBV3-2) combines with J gene TRBJ2-2; 9 positions agree with TRBD2. This CDR3 has 19 residues. Germline assignment: CDR1 LGHDT and CDR2 YNNKEL (reference sequence). The J segment lost 9 bases and the V segment lost 2 bases, leaving 19 bases of the junction unmatched.

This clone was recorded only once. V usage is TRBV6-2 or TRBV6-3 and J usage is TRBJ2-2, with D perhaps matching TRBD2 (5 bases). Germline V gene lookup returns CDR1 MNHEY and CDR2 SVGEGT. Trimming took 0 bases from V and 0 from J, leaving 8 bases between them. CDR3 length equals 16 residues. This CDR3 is CASSYSRGANTGELFF. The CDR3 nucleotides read TGTGCCAGCAGTTACTCTCGGGGTGCGAACACCGGGGAGCTGTTTTTT.

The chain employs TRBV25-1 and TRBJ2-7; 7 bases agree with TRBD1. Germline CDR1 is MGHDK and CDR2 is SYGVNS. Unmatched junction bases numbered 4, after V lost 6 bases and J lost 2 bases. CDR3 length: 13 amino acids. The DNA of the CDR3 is TGTGCCAGCAGCCCGGGACAGACCTACGAGCAGTACTTC. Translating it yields CASSPGQTYEQYF.

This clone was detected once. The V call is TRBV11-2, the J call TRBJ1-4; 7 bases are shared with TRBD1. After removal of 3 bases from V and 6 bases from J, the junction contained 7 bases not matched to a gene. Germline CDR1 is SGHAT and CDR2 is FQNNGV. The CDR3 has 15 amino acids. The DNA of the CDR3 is TGTGCCAGCAGCTTCGACAGGGCTCGACATGAAAAACTGTTTTTT. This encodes CASSFDRARHEKLFF.

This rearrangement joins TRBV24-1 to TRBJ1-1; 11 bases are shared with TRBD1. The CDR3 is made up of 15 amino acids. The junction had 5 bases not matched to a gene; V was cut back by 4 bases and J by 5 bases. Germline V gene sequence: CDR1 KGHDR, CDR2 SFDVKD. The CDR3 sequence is CATSDGQGASTEAFF. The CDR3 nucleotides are TGTGCCACCAGTGACGGACAGGGGGCGAGTACTGAAGCTTTCTTT.